In its sample, the clone carrying this T cell receptor (beta chain) was seen a few times. Antigen: not known. With 5 bases removed from V and 3 bases from J, the gap between germline ends came to 10 bases. This CDR3 contains 13 residues. Germline V gives CDR1 MNHEY, CDR2 SVGEGT. These data originate in a study of regulatory T cells in long-lasting Graves disease. Study-wide results and caveats: Persistent disease exhibited a predilection for TRBV28, TRBJ1-2 and TRBJ2-5.

The TCR beta library used iRepertoire HTBI primers with Arm-PCR amplification of CDR3. MiXCR was run by TCRdb on the multiplex PCR reads, yielding one entry per CDR3 protein. The table includes 300,000 to 450,000 distinct CDR3 sequences, less than 20% detected once. Sample time point: newly diagnosed GD, antithyroid drugs for less than 3 months. RNA extracted from PBMCs served as the sequencing template. Doctors identified Graves' disease using the American Thyroid Association guidelines. The sequence was collected from a female donor with Graves disease. The sequenced sample was peripheral blood mononuclear cells (PBMCs), obtained at new diagnosis, from a patient treated with antithyroid drugs. This rearrangement joins TRBV6-2 or TRBV6-3 to TRBJ1-2; possibly TRBD1 for D (6 bases). Here the CDR3 DNA reads TGTGCCAGCAGTGTAACAGGGCACTATGGCTACACCTTC. Encoded protein: CASSVTGHYGYTF.